The sequence of this TCR beta chain was determined in a study of blood T cell repertoires in COVID-19. Study summary: The United States, Italy and Spain provided the acute and convalescent COVID-19 samples. T cells, B-cell-depleted T cells, or PBMCs provided the cDNA or gDNA that served as material.

Germline CDR1 and CDR2: MGHDK and SYGVNS. The length of the CDR3 is 14 residues. V shed 3 bases, J shed 3 bases, and the junction held 4 bases outside the gene matches. How the authors handled the data: Amplification from reference gene primers served as the basis for estimated nucleated cell counts. Sequencing was performed with immunoSEQ multiplex PCR; in TCRdb, only in-frame clones are kept and a portion is missing. V and J calls and clone size are those listed in that table; D and trimming were worked out from the DNA. The sample contains tens of thousands of clones, more than 75% of which appear only once.

This receptor was identified in an elderly woman with active COVID-19. The specimen sequenced was peripheral blood. J is TRBJ2-7 and V is TRBV25-1; 8 nucleotides align to TRBD1. This CDR3 is CASSDRGRGYEQYF. The CDR3 DNA follows: TGTGCCAGCAGTGACAGGGGGCGCGGCTACGAGCAGTACTTC.